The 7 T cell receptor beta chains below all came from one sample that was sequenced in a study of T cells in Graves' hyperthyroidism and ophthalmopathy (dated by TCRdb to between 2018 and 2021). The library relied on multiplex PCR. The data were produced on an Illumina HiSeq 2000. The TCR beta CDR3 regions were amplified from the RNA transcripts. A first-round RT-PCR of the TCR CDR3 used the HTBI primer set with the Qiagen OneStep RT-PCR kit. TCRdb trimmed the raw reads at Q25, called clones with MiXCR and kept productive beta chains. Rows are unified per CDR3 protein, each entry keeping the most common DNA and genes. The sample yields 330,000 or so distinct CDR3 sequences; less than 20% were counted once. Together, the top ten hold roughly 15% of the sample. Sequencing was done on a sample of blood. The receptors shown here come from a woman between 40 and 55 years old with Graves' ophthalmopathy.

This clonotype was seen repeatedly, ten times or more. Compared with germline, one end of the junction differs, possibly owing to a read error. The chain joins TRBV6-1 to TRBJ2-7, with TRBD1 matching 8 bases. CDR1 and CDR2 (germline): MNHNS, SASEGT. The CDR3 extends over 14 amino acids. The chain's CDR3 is CASREDRGLYEQYF. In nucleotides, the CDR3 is TGTGCCAGCAGAGAAGACAGGGGTCTTTACGAGCAGTACTTC.

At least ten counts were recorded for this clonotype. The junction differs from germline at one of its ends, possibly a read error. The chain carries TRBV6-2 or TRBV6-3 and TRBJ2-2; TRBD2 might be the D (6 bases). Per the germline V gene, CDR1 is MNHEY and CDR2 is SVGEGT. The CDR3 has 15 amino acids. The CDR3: CANSYSGLITGELFF. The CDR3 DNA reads TGTGCCAACAGTTACTCGGGACTCATCACCGGGGAGCTGTTTTTT.

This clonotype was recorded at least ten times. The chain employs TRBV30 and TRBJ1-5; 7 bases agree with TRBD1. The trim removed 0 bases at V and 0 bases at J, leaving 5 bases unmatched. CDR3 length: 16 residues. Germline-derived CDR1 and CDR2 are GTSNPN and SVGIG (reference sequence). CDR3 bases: TGTGCCTGGAGTGTGGGGACAGCTCTTAGCAATCAGCCCCAGCATTTT. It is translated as CAWSVGTALSNQPQHF.

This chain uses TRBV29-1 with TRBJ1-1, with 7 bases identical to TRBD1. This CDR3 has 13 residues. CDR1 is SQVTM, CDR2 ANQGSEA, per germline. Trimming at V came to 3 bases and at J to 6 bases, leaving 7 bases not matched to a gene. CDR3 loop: CSVDLDRASEAFF. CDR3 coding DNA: TGCAGCGTTGACCTCGACAGGGCATCTGAAGCTTTCTTT.

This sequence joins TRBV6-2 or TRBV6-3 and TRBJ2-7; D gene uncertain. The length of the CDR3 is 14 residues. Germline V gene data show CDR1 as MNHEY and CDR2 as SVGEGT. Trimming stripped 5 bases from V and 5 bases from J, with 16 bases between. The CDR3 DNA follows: TGTGCCAGCAGTCCGCCCCAGTGGAGACACGAGCAGTACTTC. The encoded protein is CASSPPQWRHEQYF.

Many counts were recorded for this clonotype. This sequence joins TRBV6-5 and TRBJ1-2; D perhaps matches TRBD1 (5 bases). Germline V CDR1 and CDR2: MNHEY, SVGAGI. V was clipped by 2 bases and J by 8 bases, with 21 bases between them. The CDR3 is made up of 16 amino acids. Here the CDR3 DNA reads TGTGCCAGCAGTTACCCGGGGGGTTTGGGGTCTGTCGGCTACACCTTC. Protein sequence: CASSYPGGLGSVGYTF.

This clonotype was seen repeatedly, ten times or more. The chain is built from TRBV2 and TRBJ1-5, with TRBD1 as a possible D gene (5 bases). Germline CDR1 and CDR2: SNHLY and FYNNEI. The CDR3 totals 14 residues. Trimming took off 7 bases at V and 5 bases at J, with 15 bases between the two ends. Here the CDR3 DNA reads TGTGCCAGCAATCAGGGCAGGGAGGATCAGCCCCAGCATTTT. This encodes CASNQGREDQPQHF.